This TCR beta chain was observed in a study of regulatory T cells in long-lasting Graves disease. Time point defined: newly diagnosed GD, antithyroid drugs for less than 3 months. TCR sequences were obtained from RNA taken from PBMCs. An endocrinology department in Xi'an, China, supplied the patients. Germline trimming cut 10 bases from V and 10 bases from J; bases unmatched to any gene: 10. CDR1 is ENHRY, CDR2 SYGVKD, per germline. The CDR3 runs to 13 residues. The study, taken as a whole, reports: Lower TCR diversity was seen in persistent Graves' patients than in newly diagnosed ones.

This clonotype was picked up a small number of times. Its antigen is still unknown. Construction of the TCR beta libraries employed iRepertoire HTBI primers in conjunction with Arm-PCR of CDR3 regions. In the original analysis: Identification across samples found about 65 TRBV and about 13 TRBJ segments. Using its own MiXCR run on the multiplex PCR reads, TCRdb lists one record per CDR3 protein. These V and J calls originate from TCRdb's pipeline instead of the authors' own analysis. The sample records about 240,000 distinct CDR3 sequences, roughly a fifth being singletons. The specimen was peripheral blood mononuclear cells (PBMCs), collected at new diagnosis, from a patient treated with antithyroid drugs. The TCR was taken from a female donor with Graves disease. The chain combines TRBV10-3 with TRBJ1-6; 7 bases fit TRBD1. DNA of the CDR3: TGTGCCACCTCGACAGGGCGGGACTCACCCCTCCACTTT. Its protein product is CATSTGRDSPLHF.